This T cell receptor (beta chain) was recovered during a study of blood T cell repertoires in COVID-19. Overall study: Whether acute or convalescent, the COVID-19 samples came from the United States, Italy and Spain. Nucleic acid was either cDNA or gDNA, and it came from T cells, B-cell-depleted T cells, or PBMCs.

Germline loops: CDR1 SGHTS, CDR2 YDEGEE. J gave up 6 bases and V 2 bases, and 5 bases lay outside the gene matches. This CDR3 contains 16 residues. Authors' methods: Reference gene primer amplification gave nucleated cell count estimates. TCRdb keeps only in-frame clones here, not all; method: immunoSEQ multiplex PCR. V and J calls and clone size come straight from that table; D and trimming were deduced from the DNA. The table has 95,000 to 150,000 clones, around 87% seen once; the top ten hold approximately 8%. Source material: peripheral blood. The TCR was taken from a man over 45 with acute or convalescent COVID-19. This chain joins TRBV5-8 and TRBJ2-2, with TRBD2 identical over 12 bases. The CDR3 region is CASSFGLAGISGELFF. CDR3 DNA: TGTGCCAGCAGCTTTGGACTAGCGGGGATTTCCGGGGAGCTGTTTTTT.